This T cell receptor (beta chain) comes out of a study of blood T cell repertoires in COVID-19. Per germline, CDR1 SGHVS and CDR2 FNYEAQ. This CDR3 has 16 amino acids. The junction had 7 bases not matched to a gene; V was cut back by 5 bases and J by 5 bases. In the original processing: Counts of nucleated cells, estimated from reference gene primer amplification, were obtained. TCRdb's table, derived via immunoSEQ multiplex PCR, lists solely in-frame clones and lacks some. That table is the source of V, J and clone size, and D and trimming were worked out from the DNA. In the table there are 75,000 to 100,000 clones, over 75% of which are singletons.

The receptor comes from an elderly woman with acute or convalescent COVID-19. Material for sequencing was peripheral blood. The rearrangement links TRBV7-6 to TRBJ2-2; 11 bases align to TRBD2. DNA of the CDR3: TGTGCCAGCAGCCAATTCCCTAGCGGGGGGACCGGGGAGCTGTTTTTT. Its protein is CASSQFPSGGTGELFF.